These 13 T cell receptor beta chains were all obtained from the same sample, sequenced in a study of T cells after yellow fever vaccination. In TCRdb, the 5' RACE reads were re-called with MiXCR into one record per CDR3 protein. The table includes 500,000 to 700,000 distinct CDR3 sequences, about 19% detected once. Sequencing used PBMCs, obtained 15 days after the yellow fever booster vaccination. The receptor set was obtained from a man aged 25-40 years who received the YFV17D yellow fever vaccine.

This chain joins TRBV20-1 and TRBJ1-5, with TRBD1 as a possible D gene (6 bases). The CDR3 runs to 14 residues. Germline V gene data show CDR1 as DFQATT and CDR2 as SNEGSKA (reference sequence). With 6 bases removed from V and 7 bases from J, the gap between germline ends came to 19 bases. The CDR3 bases are TGCAGTGCCCCCAACAGGGCGGGGGACCAGCCCCAGCATTTT. Translated, it gives CSAPNRAGDQPQHF.

This clonotype was observed a handful of times. The chain employs TRBV28 and TRBJ2-2; D is ambiguous. Deletions cut 11 bases from V and 2 bases from J, with 12 bases between. The CDR3 totals 13 residues. Germline V gene data show CDR1 as MDHEN and CDR2 as SYDVKM. This CDR3 reads CACWSPNTGELFF. The CDR3 DNA is TGTGCCTGCTGGAGTCCTAACACCGGGGAGCTGTTTTTT.

V usage is TRBV7-2 and J usage is TRBJ2-1; 11 positions match TRBD2. CDR3 length: 16 residues. Trimming removed 5 bases from V and 4 bases from J; junction bases left unmatched: 7. Germline-derived CDR1 and CDR2 are SGHTA and FQGNSA. CDR3 region: CASSEAGTSGYNEQFF. The CDR3 bases are TGTGCCAGCAGCGAAGCCGGGACTAGCGGTTACAATGAGCAGTTCTTC.

V gene TRBV27 combines with J gene TRBJ2-7; the D is unclear. The CDR3 has 15 amino acids. Germline V gene sequence: CDR1 MNHEY, CDR2 SMNVEV (reference sequence). Deletions cut 2 bases from V and 13 bases from J, with 24 bases between. The CDR3 nucleotides read TGTGCCAGCAGTTTAATCTCGGTGTTGGGCAGCACCCTTTACTTC. Protein sequence: CASSLISVLGSTLYF.

The chain links TRBV4-3 to TRBJ1-6; D not certain. Germline assignment: CDR1 LGHNA and CDR2 YSLEER. This CDR3 is 17 amino acids long. V gave up 1 base and J gave up 0 bases, with 10 bases separating them. The CDR3 DNA is TGCGCCAGCAGCCAAGGTGGACGAAGCTCCTATAATTCACCCCTCCACTTT. Translated: CASSQGGRSSYNSPLHF.

The chain joins TRBV30 to TRBJ2-3; D is perhaps TRBD2 (5 bases). V shed 4 bases and J shed 10 bases, with 12 bases lying between them. The germline CDR1 and CDR2 sequences are GTSNPN and SVGIG (reference sequence). The CDR3 has 11 amino acids. This CDR3 reads CAWTRPGSQYF. The CDR3 DNA reads as TGTGCCTGGACACGGCCGGGGTCGCAGTATTTT.

This clonotype has a handful of counts. The J gene is TRBJ2-3, the V gene TRBV29-1; 8 bases map to TRBD1. Losses at the gene ends were 4 bases for V and 0 bases for J; bases not matched to a gene: 3. This CDR3 has 14 residues. The germline V gene has CDR1 SQVTM and CDR2 ANQGSEA. Here the CDR3 DNA reads TGCAGCGTTGTGACAGGGGCTAGCACAGATACGCAGTATTTT. It codes for CSVVTGASTDTQYF.

The chain couples TRBV5-1 to TRBJ2-1; D uncertain. Germline V gene data show CDR1 as SGHRS and CDR2 as YFSETQ. This CDR3 has 19 residues. The V end was cut by 0 bases, the J end by 0 bases, with 19 bases between. CDR3 loop: CASSLVVGRRYSSYNEQFF. In nucleotides, the CDR3 is TGCGCCAGCAGCTTGGTAGTGGGCCGAAGATATAGCTCCTACAATGAGCAGTTCTTC.

V usage is TRBV20-1 and J usage is TRBJ2-3; TRBD2 agrees at 10 bases. Germline values: CDR1 DFQATT, CDR2 SNEGSKA (reference sequence). V shed 3 bases, J shed 6 bases, and the junction held 9 bases outside the gene matches. This CDR3 is built from 15 residues. The CDR3 coding sequence is TGCAGTGCTAGTCCCCTACTAGCGGGATCCGATACGCAGTATTTT. Its translation: CSASPLLAGSDTQYF.

This rearrangement joins TRBV7-2 to TRBJ2-5; 13 bases are shared with TRBD2. This CDR3 is built from 14 residues. CDR1 and CDR2 (germline): SGHTA, FQGNSA. Germline trimming cut 5 bases from V and 9 bases from J; bases unmatched to any gene: 6. The CDR3 loop is CASSTGLAGVPQYF. The CDR3 DNA reads TGTGCCAGCAGCACCGGACTAGCGGGAGTCCCCCAGTACTTC.

The V gene is TRBV12-3 or TRBV12-4, the J gene TRBJ2-3; the D is unclear. V lost 2 bases and J 11 bases, leaving 14 bases between the germline ends. This CDR3 has 13 residues. CDR3: CASSLKQRIGQYF. The CDR3 DNA reads TGTGCCAGCAGTTTAAAACAGAGAATAGGGCAGTATTTT.

The sample holds a few counts of this clonotype. An end of the junction does not agree with germline; a read error may underlie this. The gene calls are TRBV5-1 and TRBJ2-7; D gene unclear. The germline V gene has CDR1 SGHRS and CDR2 YFSETQ. The CDR3 has 14 residues. The CDR3 reads CASSFEADPYEQYF. DNA for the CDR3: TGCGCCAGCAGCTTCGAGGCAGATCCCTATGAGCAGTACTTC.

This clonotype has just a few counts. The rearrangement links TRBV30 to TRBJ2-7; D unresolved. Germline V lookup: CDR1 GTSNPN, CDR2 SVGIG (reference sequence). CDR3 length equals 11 residues. With 4 bases removed from V and 5 bases from J, the gap between germline ends came to 9 bases. The chain's CDR3 is CAWTGLDEQYF. DNA of the CDR3: TGTGCCTGGACGGGTTTGGACGAGCAGTACTTC.